The 31 T cell receptor beta chains below come from one sample, sequenced in a study of sequential checkpoint blockade in melanoma. TCRdb's table, derived via immunoSEQ multiplex PCR, lists solely in-frame clones and lacks some. The sample yields about 40,000 clones, roughly 88% seen once. Treatment noted: randomized to nivolumab then ipilimumab (arm A) or the reverse (arm B). The sequenced sample was CD8+ T cells sorted from blood (inferred from file names), obtained from a patient given nivolumab and ipilimumab in sequence. Receptor source: a human donor with melanoma.

The chain uses TRBV27 and TRBJ2-2; maybe TRBD1 (6 bases). The V end was cut by 6 bases, the J end by 5 bases, with 13 bases between. Looked up from germline, CDR1 is MNHEY and CDR2 is SMNVEV (reference sequence). The CDR3 is 14 residues long. The CDR3 loop is CASRPGRGTGELFF. The CDR3 DNA reads as TGTGCCAGCAGACCGGGAAGGGGGACCGGGGAGCTGTTTTTT.

The rearrangement joins TRBV9 to TRBJ2-1, with D possibly being TRBD1 (6 bases). Trimming removed 4 bases at V and 4 bases at J, with 12 bases between. This CDR3 is built from 14 residues. Germline CDR1 and CDR2: SGDLS and YYNGEE. CDR3: CASSPKGGYNEQFF. The DNA of the CDR3 is TGTGCCAGCAGCCCAAAAGGGGGATACAATGAGCAGTTCTTC.

The chain couples TRBV7-9 to TRBJ2-1, with 9 bases aligning to TRBD2. The ends lost 1 base at V and 12 bases at J; junction bases unmatched: 7. Germline values: CDR1 SEHNR, CDR2 FQNEAQ (reference sequence). The CDR3 extends over 14 amino acids. CDR3 region: CASSLGIAGALQFF. CDR3 nucleotide sequence: TGTGCCAGCAGCTTAGGAATAGCGGGAGCATTGCAGTTCTTC.

The chain recombines TRBV9 with TRBJ2-1, with 10 nucleotides matching TRBD1. J was trimmed by 0 bases and V by 5 bases; bases with no gene match: 11. Per the germline V gene, CDR1 is SGDLS and CDR2 is YYNGEE. CDR3 length equals 18 residues. CDR3 residues: CASRPGTGVLSSYNEQFF. The CDR3 DNA reads TGTGCCAGCAGGCCCGGGACAGGGGTCCTAAGCTCCTACAATGAGCAGTTCTTC.

This clone has just a few counts. The genes are TRBV19 and TRBJ1-1; D is perhaps TRBD1 (5 bases). Trimming stripped 1 base from V and 1 base from J, with 13 bases between. Germline CDR1 reads LNHDA; CDR2 reads SQIVND (reference sequence). This CDR3 has 16 amino acids. The CDR3 nucleotides read TGTGCCAGTAGTATAGGGCCCAGGGAAGGGAACACTGAAGCTTTCTTT. The encoded protein is CASSIGPREGNTEAFF.

The V call is TRBV7-6, the J call TRBJ2-1; 8 nucleotides line up with TRBD1. Trimming removed 0 bases from V and 6 bases from J; junction bases left unmatched: 4. There are 15 residues in the CDR3. CDR1 is SGHVS and CDR2 is FNYEAQ in the germline V gene. The CDR3 protein is CASSLAGQVTNEQFF. The CDR3 coding sequence is TGTGCCAGCAGCTTAGCGGGACAGGTAACCAATGAGCAGTTCTTC.

The CDR3 loop reads CASKVGGTTEAFF. The DNA for the CDR3 is TGTGCCAGCAAAGTGGGGGGGACCACTGAAGCTTTCTTT. The chain couples TRBV6-5 to TRBJ1-1; maybe TRBD1 (5 bases). Germline V gene data show CDR1 as MNHEY and CDR2 as SVGAGI. The CDR3 contains 13 residues. V lost 7 bases to trimming and J lost 4 bases, with 13 bases between them.

This chain joins TRBV5-1 and TRBJ2-1; TRBD2 aligns across 15 bases. Germline lookup yields CDR1 SGHRS and CDR2 YFSETQ. The CDR3 length is 21 residues. J lost 8 bases, V lost 4 bases, and 22 bases had no gene match. The CDR3 sequence is CASSPSAPGLAGGTLRDEQFF. The CDR3, as DNA: TGCGCCAGCAGCCCCTCGGCTCCGGGACTAGCGGGAGGTACCCTTAGGGATGAGCAGTTCTTC.

V usage is TRBV7-6 and J usage is TRBJ1-5; tentative D call: TRBD1 (5 bases). The germline CDR1 and CDR2 sequences are SGHVS and FNYEAQ. V was clipped by 1 base and J by 4 bases, with 11 bases between them. This CDR3 comprises 15 residues. CDR3 protein: CASSLGQGYNQPQHF. The DNA of the CDR3 is TGTGCCAGCAGCTTAGGCCAGGGATATAATCAGCCCCAGCATTTT.

This chain uses TRBV25-1 with TRBJ2-2; a weak D match, TRBD2 (6 bases). V dropped 5 bases and J dropped 4 bases, with 8 bases sitting between them. The CDR3 length is 13 residues. Germline CDR1 and CDR2: MGHDK and SYGVNS. CDR3 in amino acids: CASSWRGTGELFF. The CDR3 coding sequence is TGTGCCAGCAGTTGGAGGGGCACCGGGGAGCTGTTTTTT.

A note on this clone: The junction and the germline gene differ at one end; a read error may be behind it. In the same sample, other DNA sequences code for this CDR3. The chain links TRBV9 to TRBJ2-3; TRBD1 matches at 9 bases. The CDR3 has 14 amino acids. Germline assignment: CDR1 SGDLS and CDR2 YYNGEE. The chain's CDR3 is CASSTRTGVDTQYF. As DNA, the CDR3 is TGTGCCAGCAGCACCCGGACAGGGGTAGATACACAGTATTTT. The full variable domain, with the rest looked up from reference TRBV9 and TRBJ2-3, is DSGVTQTPKHLITATGQRVTLRCSPRSGDLSVYWYQQSLDQGLQFLIQYYNGEERAKGNILERFSAQQFPDLHSELNLSSLELGDSALYFCASSTRTGVDTQYFGPGTRLTVL.

V and J are TRBV19 and TRBJ2-1; 7 nucleotides match TRBD2. CDR3 length: 14 residues. With V trimmed by 7 bases and J by 5 bases, 8 bases remained unmatched. Germline-derived CDR1 and CDR2 are LNHDA and SQIVND (reference sequence). DNA for the CDR3: TGTGCCAGTACCGTGGCTAGCGGTCACAATGAGCAGTTCTTC. Protein: CASTVASGHNEQFF.

V is TRBV27 and J is TRBJ2-3; tentatively, D is TRBD2 (5 bases). CDR1 and CDR2 from the germline V gene are MNHEY and SMNVEV (reference sequence). This CDR3 spans 14 amino acids. Trimming left V 0 bases short and J 9 bases short, with 13 bases between. CDR3: CASSLSILRGTQYF. CDR3 nucleotide sequence: TGTGCCAGCAGTTTATCGATTTTAAGAGGGACGCAGTATTTT.

The genes are TRBV6-1 and TRBJ2-7; possibly TRBD1 for D (5 bases). Germline CDR1 reads MNHNS; CDR2 reads SASEGT. This CDR3 spans 17 amino acids. Trimming removed 4 bases at V and 0 bases at J, with 19 bases between. In nucleotides, the CDR3 is TGTGCCAGCAGTGCCAACCCCTCACCAGGGCGCTCCTACGAGCAGTACGTC. Translating gives CASSANPSPGRSYEQYV.

This sequence joins TRBV11-2 and TRBJ1-2, with D tentatively TRBD1 (6 bases). Germline V gene data show CDR1 as SGHAT and CDR2 as FQNNGV. The V end lost 1 base, the J end lost 4 bases, and 10 bases lay between the germline ends. The CDR3 consists of 14 residues. The chain's CDR3 is CASSLVGGVYGYTF. For the CDR3, the DNA is TGTGCCAGCAGCTTAGTAGGGGGTGTCTATGGCTACACCTTC.

This chain joins TRBV9 and TRBJ2-3; 8 bases agree with TRBD1. CDR1 is SGDLS, CDR2 YYNGEE, per germline. The CDR3 sequence is 15 residues long. V was pared by 1 base and J by 0 bases, with 1 base of the junction left unmatched. CDR3 DNA sequence: TGTGCCAGCAGCGTATGGACAGGGAGCACAGATACGCAGTATTTT. Amino acid sequence: CASSVWTGSTDTQYF. Complete variable domain (other parts from reference TRBV9 and TRBJ2-3): DSGVTQTPKHLITATGQRVTLRCSPRSGDLSVYWYQQSLDQGLQFLIQYYNGEERAKGNILERFSAQQFPDLHSELNLSSLELGDSALYFCASSVWTGSTDTQYFGPGTRLTVL.

CDR3 residues: CASSMLGVAATGQYF. The CDR3 DNA reads TGTGCCAGTAGTATGCTGGGGGTAGCGGCCACCGGGCAGTACTTC. The rearrangement joins TRBV19 to TRBJ2-7; a weak D match, TRBD2 (6 bases). The CDR3 is made up of 15 amino acids. V was pared by 3 bases and J by 9 bases, with 21 bases between. Looked up from germline, CDR1 is LNHDA and CDR2 is SQIVND (reference sequence).

The sample holds a few counts of this clone. The chain employs TRBV19 and TRBJ1-1, with TRBD1 matching 10 bases. Germline assignment: CDR1 LNHDA and CDR2 SQIVND (reference sequence). This CDR3 spans 12 amino acids. In DNA form, the CDR3 reads TGTGCGGCCGGGACAGGGGCAACTGAAGCTTTCTTT. This gives the protein CAAGTGATEAFF. Based on the CDR3 plus reference TRBV19 and TRBJ1-1, the full variable domain is DGGITQSPKYLFRKEGQNVTLSCEQNLNHDAMYWYRQDPGQGLRLIYYSQIVNDFQKGDIAEGYSVSREKKESFPLTVTSAQKNPTAFYLCAAGTGATEAFFGQGTRLTVV.

This chain joins TRBV7-9 and TRBJ1-1; D is ambiguous. The CDR3 covers 14 residues. Trimming pared 1 base from V and 2 bases from J, leaving 8 bases between. Looked up from germline, CDR1 is SEHNR and CDR2 is FQNEAQ (reference sequence). The CDR3 DNA sequence: TGTGCCAGCAGCTTAGTGTCGGTTAACACTGAAGCTTTCTTT. Translating gives CASSLVSVNTEAFF.

The chain uses TRBV5-8 and TRBJ1-1; 7 bases are a match to TRBD1. This CDR3 spans 15 amino acids. Germline assignment: CDR1 SGHTS and CDR2 YDEGEE. With V trimmed by 4 bases and J by 5 bases, 11 bases remained unmatched. This chain's CDR3 is CASSAATGNVTEAFF. The CDR3 DNA is TGTGCCAGCAGCGCCGCGACAGGGAATGTAACTGAAGCTTTCTTT. The full variable domain, completed using reference TRBV5-8 and TRBJ1-1, is EAGVTQSPTHLIKTRGQQATLRCSPISGHTSVYWYQQALGLGLQFLLWYDEGEERNRGNFPPRFSGRQFPNYSSELNVNALELEDSALYLCASSAATGNVTEAFFGQGTRLTVV.

The CDR3 sequence: CASSLLRQIQETQYF. The CDR3 DNA sequence: TGTGCCAGCAGCTTACTCCGACAGATACAAGAGACCCAGTACTTC. V usage is TRBV7-9 and J usage is TRBJ2-5; D might be TRBD1 (5 bases). This CDR3 is 15 amino acids long. CDR1 and CDR2 (germline): SEHNR, FQNEAQ (reference sequence). V gave up 2 bases and J gave up 2 bases, with 12 bases separating them.

This chain links TRBV6-1 with TRBJ2-5; D is perhaps TRBD2 (5 bases). Germline V CDR1 and CDR2: MNHNS, SASEGT. The V end lost 6 bases, the J end lost 0 bases, and 14 bases lay between the germline ends. The CDR3 has 15 residues. CDR3 sequence (DNA): TGTGCCAGCAGCCTACGGACTCAGAACCAAGAGACCCAGTACTTC. Residues: CASSLRTQNQETQYF.

The gene calls are TRBV19 and TRBJ1-2, with TRBD1 matching over 10 bases. Per germline, CDR1 LNHDA and CDR2 SQIVND (reference sequence). Germline trimming cut 9 bases from V and 5 bases from J; bases unmatched to any gene: 9. The CDR3 consists of 14 residues. DNA of the CDR3: TGTGCCAGCCAGACAGGGGGCGCAGGGTATGGCTACACCTTC. Translating gives CASQTGGAGYGYTF.

The rearrangement joins TRBV5-6 to TRBJ2-7; D perhaps matches TRBD1 (5 bases). The germline V gene has CDR1 SGHDT and CDR2 YYEEEE. The CDR3 loop spans 12 amino acids. The V end lost 3 bases, the J end lost 6 bases, and 10 bases lay between the germline ends. The CDR3 DNA reads TGTGCCAGCAGCTGGGGCACCAGCGAGCAGTACTTC. Amino acid sequence: CASSWGTSEQYF.

Only a few counts were recorded for this clone. The gene calls are TRBV6-9 and TRBJ1-2, with 10 bases identical to TRBD1. The CDR3 loop spans 14 amino acids. V was clipped by 4 bases and J by 6 bases; unmatched bases: 5. CDR1 is MNHGY and CDR2 is SVAAGI in the germline V gene. CDR3 sequence (DNA): TGTGCCAGCAGTTTGGGACAGGGGAATAATGGCTACACCTTC. Protein product: CASSLGQGNNGYTF.

V is TRBV9 and J is TRBJ1-1, with 11 bases matching TRBD1. Germline lookup yields CDR1 SGDLS and CDR2 YYNGEE. V trimming: 3 bases; J trimming: 3 bases; junction bases outside the gene matches: 7. This CDR3 region has 16 residues. CDR3 DNA: TGTGCCAGCAGCGCAGGACAGGGGGCCGGGCACACTGAAGCTTTCTTT. Its protein is CASSAGQGAGHTEAFF.

V is TRBV6-6 and J is TRBJ2-6; no definite D call. Germline CDR1 MNHNY, CDR2 SVGAGI (reference sequence). V was shortened by 10 bases and J by 2 bases, with 9 bases between the two germline ends. The CDR3 sequence is 13 residues long. The CDR3 bases are TGTGCCACCCATTCCCCTGGGGCCAACGTCCTGACTTTC. Protein product: CATHSPGANVLTF.

The table lists this clone with a few counts. The V call is TRBV10-3, the J call TRBJ2-3; D possibly corresponds to TRBD2 (6 bases). Per germline, CDR1 ENHRY and CDR2 SYGVKD. CDR3 size: 15 residues. V gave up 0 bases and J gave up 3 bases, with 10 bases separating them. CDR3 sequence reads: CAISESLASTDTQYF. Written as DNA, the CDR3 is TGTGCCATCAGTGAGTCTCTAGCGTCAACAGATACGCAGTATTTT.

The CDR3 DNA reads TGTGCCAGCAGCGGGCGGGGGACAGGTACTAACTATGGCTACACCTTC. It yields the protein CASSGRGTGTNYGYTF. This rearrangement joins TRBV5-4 to TRBJ1-2; TRBD1 agrees at 8 bases. Germline-derived CDR1 and CDR2 are SGHNT and YYREEE (reference sequence). This CDR3 is 16 amino acids long. V was pared by 4 bases and J by 0 bases, with 8 bases of the junction left unmatched.

This clone showed up just once. The rearrangement uses TRBV5-1 and TRBJ2-5, with TRBD2 identical over 14 bases. The CDR3 runs 17 residues. CDR1 SGHRS and CDR2 YFSETQ come from the germline V gene. V gave up 4 bases and J gave up 5 bases; unmatched junction bases: 10. CDR3 coding DNA: TGCGCCAGCAGCAAGGGACTAGCGGGAGTGAGGGGGGAGACCCAGTACTTC. It is translated as CASSKGLAGVRGETQYF.

V is TRBV11-2 and J is TRBJ2-7, with D possibly being TRBD1 (6 bases). V was trimmed by 6 bases and J by 2 bases, leaving 14 bases between them. The germline V gene encodes CDR1 SGHAT and CDR2 FQNNGV. This CDR3 contains 14 residues. The CDR3, as DNA: TGTGCCAGCAGATACAGGGCGGGTACCTACGAGCAGTACTTC. Translation gives CASRYRAGTYEQYF. Combining the CDR3 with reference TRBV11-2 and TRBJ2-7 gives the whole variable domain EAGVAQSPRYKIIEKRQSVAFWCNPISGHATLYWYQQILGQGPKLLIQFQNNGVVDDSQLPKDRFSAERLKGVDSTLKIQPAKLEDSAVYLCASRYRAGTYEQYFGPGTRLTVT.